Listed below are T cell receptor beta chains from one sample, sequenced in a study of T cell responses to AZD1222 COVID-19 vaccine. The table came from immunoSEQ multiplex PCR; TCRdb's copy has only in-frame clones and leaves some out. The sample lists approximately 110,000 clones; approximately 85% were seen once. The source material was peripheral blood, sampled on day 0 of AZD1222 vaccination. These receptors all come from an adult in good health. Both conserved end residues are part of each CDR3. The order of the fields is J gene, clone size, V gene, CDR3 length, D gene, CDR3 protein, CDR3 DNA. The D gene is left open where the match is weak. Expanded clones get a size class; other rows say once, few or many, or leave the size out.

TRBJ1-2	.	TRBV2	14	.	CAKTTGFTNYGYTF	TGTGCCAAGACGACAGGCTTCACTAACTATGGCTACACCTTC
TRBJ2-3	.	TRBV4-2	16	TRBD2	CASSQDPTSGYDTQYF	TGTGCCAGCAGCCAAGATCCGACTAGCGGGTACGATACGCAGTATTTT
TRBJ1-2	.	TRBV5-1	14	TRBD1	CASSLETGLYGYTF	TGCGCCAGCAGCTTGGAGACAGGGCTTTATGGCTACACCTTC
TRBJ1-6	.	TRBV28	15	.	CASRSGTQPRATLHF	TGTGCCAGCCGCTCCGGGACCCAACCTCGGGCGACCCTCCACTTT
TRBJ2-3	once	TRBV19	15	.	CASSISRGMRDTQYF	TGTGCCAGTAGTATCTCCCGTGGTATGCGGGATACGCAGTATTTT
TRBJ1-1	.	TRBV19	12	.	CATRGSGTEAFF	TGTGCCACTAGGGGTAGTGGCACTGAAGCTTTCTTT
TRBJ1-4	.	TRBV11-2	14	.	CASSPTGPHEKLFF	TGTGCCAGCAGCCCTACAGGGCCACATGAAAAACTGTTTTTT
TRBJ2-2	.	TRBV21-1	20	.	CASSVRGMADLWIDTGELFF	TGTGCCAGCAGCGTTAGGGGTATGGCAGACCTATGGATCGACACCGGGGAGCTGTTTTTT
TRBJ2-5	.	TRBV28	16	.	CASSSSRLGPMETQYF	TGTGCCAGCAGTTCGTCTCGACTAGGCCCGATGGAGACCCAGTACTTC
TRBJ2-7	.	TRBV6-2/TRBV6-3	13	.	CASSPDNSYEQYF	TGTGCCAGCAGCCCGGACAACTCCTACGAGCAGTACTTC
TRBJ1-2	.	TRBV5-1	15	TRBD1	CASSLPGQGNYGYTF	TGCGCCAGCAGCTTGCCGGGACAGGGGAACTATGGCTACACCTTC
TRBJ1-5	once	TRBV12-3/TRBV12-4	13	.	CASDRRGNQPQHF	TGTGCCAGCGACAGGCGCGGCAATCAGCCCCAGCATTTT
TRBJ2-4	.	TRBV5-6	15	TRBD1	CASSPYGTAKNIQYF	TGTGCCAGCAGCCCCTACGGGACAGCTAAAAACATTCAGTACTTC
TRBJ2-2	.	TRBV19	15	.	CASSPYGGGAGELFF	TGTGCCAGTAGTCCATACGGAGGGGGGGCCGGGGAGCTGTTTTTT
TRBJ1-1	.	TRBV12-3/TRBV12-4	13	.	CASSFVVNTEAFF	TGTGCCAGCAGTTTTGTTGTGAACACTGAAGCTTTCTTT
TRBJ2-7	few	TRBV5-1	15	TRBD2	CASSLLASGGYEQYF	TGCGCCAGCAGCTTACTCGCTAGCGGGGGGTACGAGCAGTACTTC
TRBJ1-2	once	TRBV28	12	.	CASSLGNGGYTF	TGTGCCAGCAGTTTGGGGAATGGTGGCTACACCTTC
TRBJ2-1	.	TRBV2	12	.	CASRGGQRSWFF	TGTGCCAGCAGGGGGGGACAGCGGTCTTGGTTCTTC
TRBJ1-4	.	TRBV19	15	.	CASSIGDGANEKLFF	TGTGCCAGTAGTATCGGGGACGGAGCTAATGAAAAACTGTTTTTT
TRBJ2-7	.	TRBV5-1	13	.	CASSLFDSYEQYF	TGCGCCAGCAGCTTGTTCGACTCCTACGAGCAGTACTTC
TRBJ1-2	.	TRBV30	14	.	CAWEPGGSNYGYTF	TGTGCCTGGGAGCCCGGGGGGTCCAACTATGGCTACACCTTC
TRBJ1-1	.	TRBV18	15	.	CASSPPSGTDTEAFF	TGTGCCAGCTCACCACCCAGTGGGACCGACACTGAAGCTTTCTTT
TRBJ1-6	.	TRBV15	13	TRBD1	CATGTVGNSPLHF	TGTGCCACCGGGACAGTGGGTAATTCACCCCTCCACTTT
TRBJ1-2	.	TRBV6-4	14	.	CASSTAGASSGYTF	TGTGCCAGCAGTACAGCGGGGGCATCGAGTGGCTACACCTTC
TRBJ2-7	once	TRBV28	12	.	CASSHEGYEQYF	TGTGCCAGCAGCCACGAGGGCTACGAGCAGTACTTC
TRBJ1-1	.	TRBV14	15	.	CASSQFSFPNTEAFF	TGTGCCAGCAGCCAATTTTCCTTCCCGAACACTGAAGCTTTCTTT
TRBJ2-7	once	TRBV7-2	13	TRBD1	CASSQRTGSEQYF	TGTGCCAGCAGCCAGAGGACAGGGTCCGAGCAGTACTTC
TRBJ2-7	.	TRBV5-1	11	.	CASSLAGEQYF	TGCGCCAGCAGCTTGGCCGGCGAGCAGTACTTC
TRBJ2-3	.	TRBV6-4	14	.	CASSEGGAADTQYF	TGTGCCAGCAGTGAAGGGGGGGCCGCAGATACGCAGTATTTT
TRBJ2-7	few	TRBV12-3/TRBV12-4	12	.	CASSPRGDEQYF	TGTGCCAGCAGTCCCAGGGGGGACGAGCAGTACTTC
TRBJ1-2	.	TRBV4-1	16	TRBD1	CASSQGQGAPLSGYTF	TGCGCCAGCAGCCAAGGACAGGGGGCGCCGTTATCCGGCTACACCTTC
TRBJ2-7	.	TRBV2	13	.	CASSGGGGLEQYF	TGTGCCAGCAGTGGAGGGGGGGGCCTCGAGCAGTACTTC
TRBJ1-5	.	TRBV7-2	13	.	CASSLDSNQPQHF	TGTGCCAGCAGCTTAGACAGCAATCAGCCCCAGCATTTT
TRBJ2-5	.	TRBV7-8	15	.	CASSLGGGDQETQYF	TGTGCCAGCAGCTTAGGGGGCGGAGATCAAGAGACCCAGTACTTC
TRBJ1-1	.	TRBV5-4	15	TRBD1	CASSEQTGEGAEAFF	TGTGCCAGCAGCGAACAAACAGGGGAAGGAGCTGAAGCTTTCTTT
TRBJ1-5	.	TRBV28	13	.	CASRWGGNQPQHF	TGTGCCAGCCGCTGGGGGGGCAATCAGCCCCAGCATTTT
TRBJ2-7	once	TRBV10-2	16	.	CASSELGWDISYEQYF	TGCGCCAGCAGTGAGCTGGGTTGGGACATTTCCTACGAGCAGTACTTC
TRBJ1-2	.	TRBV18	15	TRBD1	CASSPQQGEWYGYTF	TGTGCCAGCTCACCTCAGCAGGGGGAGTGGTATGGCTACACCTTC
TRBJ2-2	.	TRBV6-5	16	.	CASSYRPGKFTGELFF	TGTGCCAGCAGTTACCGTCCGGGGAAGTTCACCGGGGAGCTGTTTTTT
TRBJ1-2	.	TRBV5-5	13	.	CASSFGGSGSYTF	TGTGCCAGCAGCTTCGGGGGAAGTGGTAGCTACACCTTC
TRBJ1-2	.	TRBV6-5	15	TRBD1	CASSYLRTGEYGYTF	TGTGCCAGCAGTTACCTCCGGACAGGGGAGTATGGCTACACCTTC
TRBJ2-7	.	TRBV5-6	12	TRBD1	CASSGDRGEQYF	TGTGCCAGCAGCGGCGACAGGGGCGAGCAGTACTTC
TRBJ1-1	.	TRBV28	15	.	CASSLQTPSNTEAFF	TGTGCCAGCAGCCTTCAGACACCCTCGAACACTGAAGCTTTCTTT
TRBJ2-3	.	TRBV11-1	16	TRBD2	CASSFLGTSLPDTQYF	TGTGCCAGCAGCTTTCTCGGGACTAGCCTCCCAGATACGCAGTATTTT
TRBJ1-2	once	TRBV7-2	13	.	CASSLEGYYGYTF	TGTGCCAGCAGCTTAGAGGGCTACTATGGCTACACCTTC
TRBJ1-2	once	TRBV11-3	13	.	CASSFFGGDGYTF	TGTGCCAGCAGCTTTTTCGGGGGAGACGGCTACACCTTC
TRBJ2-7	.	TRBV18	15	TRBD2	CASSPIAGKIYEQYF	TGTGCCAGCTCACCAATAGCGGGGAAAATTTACGAGCAGTACTTC
TRBJ1-5	.	TRBV12-5	13	.	CASGLSSNQPQHF	TGTGCTAGTGGTTTGAGTAGCAATCAGCCCCAGCATTTT
TRBJ1-1	.	TRBV3-1/TRBV3-2	13	.	CASSQGRGTEAFF	TGTGCCAGCAGCCAAGGCCGGGGCACTGAAGCTTTCTTT
TRBJ1-4	.	TRBV18	14	.	CASSQGGFGEKLFF	TGTGCCAGCTCACAGGGGGGATTTGGTGAAAAACTGTTTTTT